This T cell receptor beta chain was identified in a study of blood T cells in healthy people across ages. Study observations and caveats: Long-lived donors exceeded aged donors in naive CD4+ cells and diversity. It was held that diversity estimates obtained from one million T cells represented underestimates.

Remarks on this clonotype: The antigen is not known.

Together with a sample-barcoded 5' primer, a J-beta primer mix was included in a second PCR lasting roughly 6 to 12 cycles. Each cDNA molecule carried a tag from a template-switch adaptor that contained 12 random nucleotides. From the 5' RACE reads, TCRdb called clonotypes with MiXCR, one entry per CDR3 protein. The sample yields about 800,000 distinct CDR3 sequences, about three fifths seen once. Between the trimmed V and J ends, which lost 7 bases and 1 base, there was a span of 13 bases. This CDR3 is built from 14 residues. Specimen: blood. This TCR was sampled from a man younger than 40 in good health. This chain uses TRBV12-3 or TRBV12-4 with TRBJ2-5; TRBD1 or TRBD2 may be the D gene (6 bases each). The DNA of the CDR3 is TGTGCCAGCAACAGTGGGGGGCCCCAAGAGACCCAGTACTTC. It specifies CASNSGGPQETQYF.